Following are 32 T cell receptor beta chains from one sample sequenced in a study of T cell responses to AZD1222 COVID-19 vaccine. Sequenced by immunoSEQ multiplex PCR; TCRdb stores in-frame clones only, minus some. The table shows more than 70,000 clones, with 87% occurring only once. Sequences were derived from peripheral blood, sampled on day 0 of AZD1222 vaccination. Receptors were obtained from an adult in good health.

The chain links TRBV19 to TRBJ1-2, with 8 bases that match TRBD1. CDR1 is LNHDA and CDR2 is SQIVND in the germline V gene (reference sequence). J gave up 4 bases and V 5 bases, and 9 bases lay outside the gene matches. CDR3 length: 15 residues. This CDR3 reads CASSPTTGAGYGYTF. CDR3 DNA sequence: TGTGCCAGTAGTCCTACGACAGGGGCCGGCTATGGCTACACCTTC.

This clone was picked up one time. The chain has TRBV30 and TRBJ1-2, with a possible D match to TRBD1 (6 bases). This CDR3 spans 14 amino acids. V lost 7 bases, J lost 1 base, and 16 bases lay in between. CDR1 and CDR2 from the germline V gene are GTSNPN and SVGIG (reference sequence). CDR3 in amino acids: CAYFRDTINYGYTF. The CDR3 DNA sequence: TGTGCCTACTTCCGGGACACAATTAACTATGGCTACACCTTC. Looking up the rest from reference TRBV30 and TRBJ1-2 gives the full variable domain: SQTIHQWPATLVQPVGSPLSLECTVEGTSNPNLYWYRQAAGRGLQLLFYSVGIGQISSEVPQNLSASRPQDRQFILSSKKLLLSDSGFYLCAYFRDTINYGYTFGSGTRLTVV.

The chain is built from TRBV20-1 and TRBJ2-4; D is uncertain. This CDR3 spans 13 amino acids. Germline loops: CDR1 DFQATT, CDR2 SNEGSKA (reference sequence). Trimming stripped 3 bases from V and 7 bases from J, with 13 bases between. The CDR3 bases are TGCAGTGCTAGTTATTTACAGACGAACATTCAGTACTTC. This sequence encodes CSASYLQTNIQYF.

This chain connects TRBV12-5 to TRBJ1-5; TRBD1 is a possible D gene (5 bases). Between the trimmed V and J ends, which lost 0 bases and 2 bases, there was a span of 11 bases. CDR3 length: 16 amino acids. Germline V gene sequence: CDR1 LGHNT, CDR2 FRNRAP. The CDR3, as DNA: TGTGCTAGTGGTTTGGTACTTGGGGGGGGCAATCAGCCCCAGCATTTT. Translated, it gives CASGLVLGGGNQPQHF.

This clone was observed a single time. The rearrangement links TRBV24-1 to TRBJ1-5; 9 bases match TRBD1. V was pared by 5 bases and J by 6 bases, with 4 bases of the junction left unmatched. The length of the CDR3 is 14 residues. Germline CDR1 reads KGHDR; CDR2 reads SFDVKD. CDR3 in DNA: TGTGCCACCAGTGGGACAGGGGATAGTCAGCCCCAGCATTTT. This translates into CATSGTGDSQPQHF.

The chain carries TRBV6-6 and TRBJ2-2; D is ambiguous. The germline CDR1 and CDR2 sequences are MNHNY and SVGAGI (reference sequence). CDR3 length: 13 amino acids. V was clipped by 10 bases and J by 3 bases, with 12 bases between them. CDR3 protein: CATFLMDTGELFF. DNA for the CDR3: TGTGCCACCTTTTTAATGGACACCGGGGAGCTGTTTTTT.

This sequence joins TRBV30 and TRBJ1-4, with unresolved D. CDR1 and CDR2 from the germline V gene are GTSNPN and SVGIG (reference sequence). V lost 0 bases and J 8 bases, leaving 4 bases between the germline ends. This CDR3 comprises 11 residues. The CDR3 here is CAWSVKEKLFF. DNA of the CDR3: TGTGCCTGGAGTGTTAAGGAAAAACTGTTTTTT.

This rearrangement joins TRBV18 to TRBJ2-1, with a possible D match to TRBD2 (5 bases). Trimming removed 6 bases from V and 5 bases from J, with 20 bases in between. Germline V gene sequence: CDR1 KGHSH, CDR2 LQKENI. CDR3 length: 16 amino acids. Written as DNA, the CDR3 is TGTGCCAGCTCCCAGGAGTGGTCGAGCGGCAACAATGAGCAGTTCTTC. Protein sequence: CASSQEWSSGNNEQFF.

The rearrangement uses TRBV6-5 and TRBJ2-2; 8 bases are a match to TRBD2. The CDR3 totals 14 residues. V lost 4 bases and J lost 8; bases outside the gene matches: 6. CDR1 and CDR2 (germline): MNHEY, SVGAGI. CDR3 amino acids: CASSSTAGEGELFF. In nucleotides, the CDR3 is TGTGCCAGCAGTTCGACAGCGGGAGAAGGGGAGCTGTTTTTT.

The chain employs TRBV6-6 and TRBJ2-1; 12 positions match TRBD2. CDR3 length: 16 amino acids. Germline CDR1 and CDR2: MNHNY and SVGAGI (reference sequence). The junction had 5 bases not matched to a gene; V was cut back by 8 bases and J by 0 bases. The chain's CDR3 is CASWTSGAGSYNEQFF. The CDR3 region has the DNA TGTGCCAGCTGGACTAGCGGGGCTGGCTCCTACAATGAGCAGTTCTTC.

The sample holds one count of this clone. This chain joins TRBV5-1 and TRBJ2-3, with TRBD2 matching over 9 bases. The trim removed 4 bases at V and 8 bases at J, leaving 14 bases unmatched. The CDR3 length is 16 residues. The V gene's germline CDR1 is SGHRS and CDR2 YFSETQ. CDR3 amino acids: CASSIYPGLARGTQYF. CDR3 sequence (DNA): TGCGCCAGCAGCATATACCCGGGACTAGCTCGGGGTACGCAGTATTTT. The complete variable domain, with remaining parts taken from reference TRBV5-1 and TRBJ2-3, reads KAGVTQTPRYLIKTRGQQVTLSCSPISGHRSVSWYQQTPGQGLQFLFEYFSETQRNKGNFPGRFSGRQFSNSRSEMNVSTLELGDSALYLCASSIYPGLARGTQYFGPGTRLTVL.

V and J are TRBV11-2 and TRBJ2-5; 12 positions agree with TRBD2. Germline V gene lookup returns CDR1 SGHAT and CDR2 FQNNGV. The CDR3 sequence is 19 residues long. V shed 3 bases, J shed 5 bases, and the junction held 16 bases outside the gene matches. As DNA, the CDR3 is TGTGCCAGCAGCTTCCCCCGGGGGGCTAGCGGGAGGGCCGGGGAGACCCAGTACTTC. It is translated as CASSFPRGASGRAGETQYF.

The chain employs TRBV7-2 and TRBJ1-1; D remains ambiguous. The CDR3 runs 14 residues. Germline values: CDR1 SGHTA, CDR2 FQGNSA. Trimming took 5 bases from V and 1 from J, leaving 11 bases between them. The CDR3 spells CASSQQRGNTEAFF. The CDR3 DNA follows: TGTGCCAGCAGCCAACAACGGGGGAACACTGAAGCTTTCTTT.

J is TRBJ2-7 and V is TRBV12-3 or TRBV12-4, with D unresolved. Deletions cut 4 bases from V and 5 bases from J, with 9 bases between. The CDR3 has 12 residues. CDR3 protein: CASSYLGNEQYF. In DNA form, the CDR3 reads TGTGCCAGCAGTTACCTGGGAAACGAGCAGTACTTC.

The chain joins TRBV5-1 to TRBJ1-5; D not certain. CDR1 SGHRS and CDR2 YFSETQ come from the germline V gene. CDR3 length: 14 residues. V was clipped by 3 bases and J by 4 bases, with 11 bases between them. The CDR3 DNA is TGCGCCAGCAGCTATGACCCCGGGAATCAGCCCCAGCATTTT. Amino acid sequence: CASSYDPGNQPQHF.

The chain employs TRBV9 and TRBJ2-7, with TRBD1 matching over 7 bases. Per germline, CDR1 SGDLS and CDR2 YYNGEE. Germline trimming cut 4 bases from V and 2 bases from J; bases unmatched to any gene: 9. This CDR3 is 15 amino acids long. CDR3 sequence reads: CASSTRDRPPYEQYF. Written as DNA, the CDR3 is TGTGCCAGCAGCACCAGGGACAGACCCCCCTACGAGCAGTACTTC.

This chain connects TRBV6-5 to TRBJ2-3; 10 bases agree with TRBD2. V lost 6 bases to trimming and J lost 3 bases; unmatched junction nucleotides: 6. The CDR3 is 15 amino acids. CDR1 is MNHEY, CDR2 SVGAGI, per germline. The CDR3 protein is CASRLSSGRTDTQYF. The CDR3 nucleotides are TGTGCCAGCAGGCTTTCTAGCGGGAGAACAGATACGCAGTATTTT.

The chain joins TRBV7-9 to TRBJ1-1; 8 positions agree with TRBD1. The junction had 2 bases not matched to a gene; V was cut back by 5 bases and J by 0 bases. This CDR3 region has 14 residues. Germline CDR1 and CDR2: SEHNR and FQNEAQ (reference sequence). The CDR3, as DNA: TGTGCCAGCAGCATGGGACAGGTGAACACTGAAGCTTTCTTT. As protein: CASSMGQVNTEAFF.

This clone has a single count. The chain combines TRBV7-2 with TRBJ2-5; D perhaps matches TRBD1 (6 bases). Trimming left V 3 bases short and J 5 bases short, with 10 bases between. The CDR3 has 13 residues. CDR1 is SGHTA, CDR2 FQGNSA, per germline. CDR3 sequence (DNA): TGTGCCAGCAGCTTCGGGCAGGGGGAGACCCAGTACTTC. Residues: CASSFGQGETQYF.

The V gene is TRBV19, the J gene TRBJ2-7; 7 bases fit TRBD2. The length of the CDR3 is 17 residues. Germline V gene lookup returns CDR1 LNHDA and CDR2 SQIVND (reference sequence). Trimming at V came to 1 base and at J to 0 bases, leaving 9 bases not matched to a gene. The DNA of the CDR3 is TGTGCCAGTAGTATAGTTCCAGCGGGGAAGAGCTCCTACGAGCAGTACTTC. Protein sequence: CASSIVPAGKSSYEQYF.

The chain carries TRBV5-6 and TRBJ1-6; D possibly corresponds to TRBD1 (6 bases). Germline CDR1 is SGHDT and CDR2 is YYEEEE. Trimming stripped 3 bases from V and 7 bases from J, with 17 bases between. This CDR3 has 16 amino acids. The CDR3 DNA reads as TGTGCCAGCAGCTCGATACAGGGAGCGGGCAATTCACCCCTCCACTTT. This codes for CASSSIQGAGNSPLHF.

V usage is TRBV6-6 and J usage is TRBJ1-2; D may be TRBD1 (6 bases). V was clipped by 6 bases and J by 8 bases, with 22 bases between them. CDR3 length equals 15 residues. Germline-derived CDR1 and CDR2 are MNHNY and SVGAGI (reference sequence). The CDR3, as DNA: TGTGCCAGCAGGAATAACCCAGGGGCGGCTATAGGCTACACCTTC. Translation: CASRNNPGAAIGYTF.

The chain is built from TRBV28 and TRBJ1-5; D gene ambiguous. Trimming removed 11 bases from V and 0 bases from J, with 17 bases in between. In germline, CDR1 is MDHEN, CDR2 SYDVKM. The CDR3 is 15 residues long. The CDR3 DNA reads TGTGCCCCTCTGCGGGAGGCATATAGCAATCAGCCCCAGCATTTT. Amino acid sequence: CAPLREAYSNQPQHF.

The genes are TRBV12-5 and TRBJ1-6, with D uncertain. The CDR3 spans 11 residues. Trimming pared 6 bases from V and 9 bases from J, leaving 6 bases between. Germline CDR1 is LGHNT and CDR2 is FRNRAP. In DNA form, the CDR3 reads TGTGCTAGTGGATCGGGTTCACCCCTCCACTTT. Amino acids: CASGSGSPLHF.

The chain is built from TRBV4-3 and TRBJ2-3; D is unresolved. The germline CDR1 and CDR2 sequences are LGHNA and YSLEER. V lost 0 bases to trimming and J lost 8 bases, with 3 bases between them. The CDR3 sequence is 11 residues long. CDR3 DNA: TGCGCCAGCAGCCAAGATGGTACGCAGTATTTT. The encoded protein is CASSQDGTQYF.

The chain uses TRBV7-3 and TRBJ2-5; D may be TRBD2 (6 bases). CDR3 length: 15 amino acids. Germline CDR1 SGHTA, CDR2 FQGTGA. V was trimmed by 2 bases and J by 2 bases, leaving 12 bases between them. CDR3 DNA sequence: TGTGCCAGCAGCTTACACGGGAGTCGACAAGAGACCCAGTACTTC. Amino acid sequence: CASSLHGSRQETQYF.

The genes are TRBV3-1 (or the pseudogene TRBV3-2) and TRBJ2-1, with D unclear. The CDR3 is 16 amino acids. In germline, CDR1 is LGHDT, CDR2 YNNKEL (reference sequence). Trimming took off 4 bases at V and 0 bases at J, with 13 bases between the two ends. This CDR3 is CASSLSGGFSYNEQFF. The CDR3 DNA reads as TGTGCCAGCAGCCTAAGTGGCGGATTCTCCTACAATGAGCAGTTCTTC.

The V gene is TRBV5-5, the J gene TRBJ1-2, with 11 positions matching TRBD1. After removal of 3 bases from V and 4 bases from J, the junction contained 5 bases not matched to a gene. The CDR3 has 15 residues. Germline V gene sequence: CDR1 SGHKS, CDR2 YYEKEE (reference sequence). CDR3 sequence (DNA): TGTGCCAGCAGCTCCCCGGGACAGGGGGGCTATGGCTACACCTTC. This translates into CASSSPGQGGYGYTF.

This chain links TRBV4-1 with TRBJ2-5, with D possibly being TRBD1 (5 bases). Trimming took 4 bases from V and 1 from J, leaving 7 bases between them. The CDR3 runs 13 residues. Germline V gene lookup returns CDR1 MGHRA and CDR2 YSYEKL. The chain's CDR3 is CASSPQGQETQYF. CDR3 coding DNA: TGCGCCAGCAGCCCCCAGGGCCAAGAGACCCAGTACTTC.

This chain connects TRBV19 to TRBJ1-5; perhaps TRBD1 as D (5 bases). Germline V gene data show CDR1 as LNHDA and CDR2 as SQIVND (reference sequence). V lost 6 bases, J lost 7 bases, and 13 bases lay in between. The CDR3 length is 13 residues. CDR3 nucleotide sequence: TGTGCCAGTAGCATCGGGGCTCAGCAGCCCCAGCATTTT. It is translated as CASSIGAQQPQHF.

The CDR3 nucleotides read TGTGCCAGAAGGTTCCCCAAAGGGGCAACCGGGGAGCTGTTTTTT. This sequence encodes CARRFPKGATGELFF. The V call is TRBV5-3, the J call TRBJ2-2; tentative D call: TRBD1 (5 bases). TRBV5-3 is filed as an ORF, its function uncertain. This CDR3 contains 15 residues. V was shortened by 5 bases and J by 5 bases, with 16 bases between the two germline ends.

The genes are TRBV6-2 or TRBV6-3 and TRBJ2-3; possibly TRBD1 or TRBD2 for D (5 bases each). The CDR3 sequence is 15 residues long. Germline lookup yields CDR1 MNHEY and CDR2 SVGEGT. Trimming left V 0 bases short and J 6 bases short, with 13 bases between. CDR3 in amino acids: CASSYSLLAGDTQYF. In nucleotides, the CDR3 is TGTGCCAGCAGTTACTCGCTGCTAGCAGGGGATACGCAGTATTTT.